One sample yielded the 26 T cell receptor beta chains listed below, sequenced in a study of blood T cell repertoires in COVID-19. Sequenced by immunoSEQ multiplex PCR; TCRdb stores in-frame clones only, minus some. The data hold over 200,000 clones, with around four fifths observed a single time. Source material: peripheral blood. Every receptor here comes from a man aged 40-50 years with active or convalescent COVID-19.

V and J are TRBV7-2 and TRBJ1-2, with 9 bases lining up with TRBD1. CDR1 and CDR2 from the germline V gene are SGHTA and FQGNSA. V lost 3 bases and J lost 2; bases outside the gene matches: 7. CDR3 length equals 16 residues. The CDR3 region is CASSLTFGTGNYGYTF. The CDR3 region has the DNA TGTGCCAGCAGCTTGACATTTGGGACAGGGAACTATGGCTACACCTTC.

The rearrangement links TRBV7-2 to TRBJ2-4; 8 bases agree with TRBD1. The length of the CDR3 is 15 residues. V shed 5 bases and J 3 bases; nucleotides not matched to a gene: 6. Germline assignment: CDR1 SGHTA and CDR2 FQGNSA. CDR3 residues: CASSQTGTGKNIQYF. CDR3 DNA sequence: TGTGCCAGCAGCCAAACCGGGACAGGCAAAAACATTCAGTACTTC.

The chain is built from TRBV19 and TRBJ1-1; 8 nucleotides match TRBD1. CDR3 length: 14 amino acids. Trimming removed 3 bases from V and 4 bases from J; junction bases left unmatched: 4. CDR1 and CDR2 (germline): LNHDA, SQIVND (reference sequence). CDR3 nucleotides: TGTGCCAGTAGTATTCAGGGGGCAGGCACTGAAGCTTTCTTT. Translating it yields CASSIQGAGTEAFF.

DNA of the CDR3: TGTGCCAGCTCACTTCTCGACACAAACACTGAAGCTTTCTTT. It translates to CASSLLDTNTEAFF. The V and J genes are TRBV18 and TRBJ1-1; no clear D. Trimming took 4 bases from V and 2 from J, leaving 11 bases between them. CDR1 and CDR2 (germline): KGHSH, LQKENI. CDR3 length equals 14 residues.

On this clone itself: At the DNA level, this CDR3 is encoded by other sequences in the same sample as well. V gene TRBV18 combines with J gene TRBJ1-2; TRBD1 agrees at 8 bases. Per germline, CDR1 KGHSH and CDR2 LQKENI. J was trimmed by 8 bases and V by 3 bases; bases with no gene match: 5. The CDR3 spans 13 residues. The DNA for the CDR3 is TGTGCCAGCTCACCGCCGACAGGGGAGGGCTACACCTTC. It translates to CASSPPTGEGYTF.

The genes are TRBV19 and TRBJ1-2, with 7 bases that match TRBD1. This CDR3 spans 16 amino acids. Germline lookup yields CDR1 LNHDA and CDR2 SQIVND (reference sequence). The V gene end was trimmed by 4 bases and the J gene end by 4 bases; junction bases not matched to a gene: 12. The CDR3 region is CASSTQGDKGGYGYTF. CDR3 in DNA: TGTGCCAGTAGTACCCAGGGGGATAAGGGCGGCTATGGCTACACCTTC.

V gene TRBV14 combines with J gene TRBJ2-7; 8 bases are shared with TRBD1. Germline lookup yields CDR1 SGHDN and CDR2 FVKESK. J was trimmed by 2 bases and V by 1 base; bases with no gene match: 4. This CDR3 spans 15 amino acids. This CDR3 is CASSQGQGRTYEQYF. The CDR3 bases are TGTGCCAGCAGCCAAGGACAGGGGAGAACCTACGAGCAGTACTTC.

The J gene is TRBJ2-3, the V gene TRBV5-4, with TRBD1 matching over 10 bases. The V segment lost 3 bases and the J segment 8 bases; nucleotides outside the gene matches: 12. The CDR3 runs 16 residues. Germline V gene lookup returns CDR1 SGHNT and CDR2 YYREEE (reference sequence). The CDR3 region has the DNA TGTGCCAGCAGCTCTCCGGACCGGGACAGGGGAAGTACGCAGTATTTT. Residues: CASSSPDRDRGSTQYF.

This chain connects TRBV28 to TRBJ1-4; TRBD1 might be the D (6 bases). V lost 2 bases to trimming and J lost 0 bases, with 7 bases between them. Germline CDR1 is MDHEN and CDR2 is SYDVKM. The CDR3 extends over 15 amino acids. Here the CDR3 reads CASSLEGATNEKLFF. The CDR3 coding sequence is TGTGCCAGCAGTTTAGAGGGGGCAACTAATGAAAAACTGTTTTTT.

CDR3 nucleotide sequence: TGTGCCACCAGTGAGCGGCCGATTACCGGGGAGCTGTTTTTT. It translates to CATSERPITGELFF. The chain uses TRBV24-1 and TRBJ2-2; D not certain. The CDR3 has 14 amino acids. Trimming shortened V by 4 bases and J by 5 bases, and 10 bases separated the two germline ends. CDR1 is KGHDR and CDR2 is SFDVKD in the germline V gene.

This chain uses TRBV7-3 with TRBJ2-1; D is undetermined. Germline loops: CDR1 SGHTA, CDR2 FQGTGA. The V end was cut by 5 bases, the J end by 0 bases, with 11 bases between. The CDR3 extends over 15 amino acids. The CDR3 sequence is CASSPTLSSYNEQFF. CDR3 nucleotide sequence: TGTGCCAGCAGCCCAACCCTGAGCTCCTACAATGAGCAGTTCTTC.

The chain couples TRBV12-3 or TRBV12-4 to TRBJ1-5, with D possibly TRBD1 on 5 matching bases. V was trimmed by 2 bases and J by 7 bases, leaving 9 bases between them. The CDR3 spans 13 residues. The CDR3 nucleotides read TGTGCCAGCAGTTTACTGGGGGGACAGCCCCAGCATTTT. This codes for CASSLLGGQPQHF.

This chain connects TRBV20-1 to TRBJ2-5; D is uncertain. CDR3 length: 10 amino acids. Germline V gene sequence: CDR1 DFQATT, CDR2 SNEGSKA (reference sequence). Between the trimmed V and J ends, which lost 5 bases and 3 bases, there was a span of 4 bases. The CDR3 sequence is CSAFKETQYF. CDR3 sequence (DNA): TGCAGTGCTTTTAAAGAGACCCAGTACTTC.

CDR3 sequence reads: CASIMVAGSTDTQYF. The CDR3 DNA reads TGTGCCAGCATCATGGTAGCGGGGTCCACAGATACGCAGTATTTT. V and J are TRBV28 and TRBJ2-3; 8 bases align to TRBD2. V lost 7 bases, J lost 2 bases, and 8 bases stayed unmatched. The length of the CDR3 is 15 residues. Germline V lookup: CDR1 MDHEN, CDR2 SYDVKM.

This clone was observed a few times. This chain connects TRBV3-1 (or the pseudogene TRBV3-2) to TRBJ1-1; TRBD1 agrees at 8 bases. Germline V gene lookup returns CDR1 LGHDT and CDR2 YNNKEL (reference sequence). Unmatched junction bases numbered 7, after V lost 3 bases and J lost 1 base. This CDR3 has 16 amino acids. In DNA, the CDR3 is TGTGCCAGCAGCCAGAAAGCAGGGGGCCCGAACACTGAAGCTTTCTTT. Residues: CASSQKAGGPNTEAFF.

The chain has TRBV24-1 and TRBJ1-2; D is undetermined. From germline, CDR1 is KGHDR and CDR2 SFDVKD. The ends were cut back, 3 bases at V and 5 bases at J, with 12 bases in the middle. The CDR3 has 14 amino acids. DNA of the CDR3: TGTGCCACCAGTGATCCAATCACTGGTTATGGCTACACCTTC. It codes for CATSDPITGYGYTF.

This clone was picked up a small number of times. The genes are TRBV28 and TRBJ1-6, with 8 positions matching TRBD1. The CDR3 runs 15 residues. In germline, CDR1 is MDHEN, CDR2 SYDVKM. The ends lost 5 bases at V and 3 bases at J; junction bases unmatched: 3. The CDR3 spells CASSQTGVYNSPLHF. CDR3 sequence (DNA): TGTGCCAGCAGTCAGACAGGGGTCTATAATTCACCCCTCCACTTT.

In DNA, the CDR3 is TGTGCCAGCAGCTCTCGGCCCGGGACTGAAGCTTTCTTT. Its translation is CASSSRPGTEAFF. This rearrangement joins TRBV13 to TRBJ1-1; D uncertain. Germline assignment: CDR1 PRHDT and CDR2 FYEKMQ (reference sequence). The CDR3 extends over 13 amino acids. The V and J ends lost 4 bases and 5 bases respectively, with 11 bases between them.

The chain combines TRBV11-2 with TRBJ1-6; 9 nucleotides match TRBD1. Germline CDR1 SGHAT, CDR2 FQNNGV. J was trimmed by 7 bases and V by 4 bases; bases with no gene match: 2. CDR3 size: 14 residues. CDR3 bases: TGTGCCAGCAGCTGGGGACAGGGAAATTCACCCCTCCACTTT. Encoded protein: CASSWGQGNSPLHF.

This chain links TRBV28 with TRBJ1-4; D possibly corresponds to TRBD1 (5 bases). Trimming pared 6 bases from V and 5 bases from J, leaving 16 bases between. Germline V gene lookup returns CDR1 MDHEN and CDR2 SYDVKM. The CDR3 consists of 15 residues. The CDR3 loop is CASSSPGSSNEKLFF. In DNA form, the CDR3 reads TGTGCCAGCAGCTCTCCAGGGTCGTCAAATGAAAAACTGTTTTTT. The full variable domain, its missing parts supplied by reference TRBV28 and TRBJ1-4, is DVKVTQSSRYLVKRTGEKVFLECVQDMDHENMFWYRQDPGLGLRLIYFSYDVKMKEKGDIPEGYSVSREKKERFSLILESASTNQTSMYLCASSSPGSSNEKLFFGSGTQLSVL.

The V call is TRBV11-2, the J call TRBJ2-5; D is unresolved. Germline values: CDR1 SGHAT, CDR2 FQNNGV. V was clipped by 5 bases and J by 0 bases, with 7 bases between them. CDR3 length equals 13 residues. CDR3 DNA: TGTGCCAGCAGCCCGTCCCACCAAGAGACCCAGTACTTC. As protein: CASSPSHQETQYF.

The chain employs TRBV7-2 and TRBJ2-3; D gene ambiguous. CDR1 and CDR2 from the germline V gene are SGHTA and FQGNSA. There are 13 residues in the CDR3. Trimming pared 2 bases from V and 6 bases from J, leaving 9 bases between. The CDR3 DNA is TGTGCCAGCAGCTTATTCGAGTGGGATACGCAGTATTTT. This gives the protein CASSLFEWDTQYF. The complete variable domain, with remaining parts taken from reference TRBV7-2 and TRBJ2-3, reads GAGVSQSPSNKVTEKGKDVELRCDPISGHTALYWYRQSLGQGLEFLIYFQGNSAPDKSGLPSDRFSAERTGGSVSTLTIQRTQQEDSAVYLCASSLFEWDTQYFGPGTRLTVL.

This chain uses TRBV5-1 with TRBJ2-2, with D maybe TRBD1 (5 bases). Germline CDR1 and CDR2: SGHRS and YFSETQ. This CDR3 is 15 amino acids long. Trimming took 0 bases from V and 2 from J, leaving 8 bases between them. In nucleotides, the CDR3 is TGCGCCAGCAGCTTGGGGACATTTAACACCGGGGAGCTGTTTTTT. This codes for CASSLGTFNTGELFF.

This rearrangement joins TRBV3-1 (or the pseudogene TRBV3-2) to TRBJ2-5, with a weak D call TRBD2 (6 bases). The V end was cut by 1 base, the J end by 0 bases, with 9 bases between. Germline V CDR1 and CDR2: LGHDT, YNNKEL (reference sequence). This CDR3 is built from 15 residues. This CDR3 is CASSQGDWYQETQYF. CDR3 in DNA: TGTGCCAGCAGCCAAGGGGACTGGTACCAAGAGACCCAGTACTTC.

CDR3 residues: CASSPTVQGNTEAFF. The CDR3 nucleotides are TGTGCCAGCTCACCCACCGTACAGGGGAACACTGAAGCTTTCTTT. The rearrangement uses TRBV18 and TRBJ1-1; possible D gene TRBD1, 6 bases. CDR1 is KGHSH and CDR2 is LQKENI in the germline V gene. Between the trimmed V and J ends, which lost 3 bases and 1 base, there was a span of 12 bases. This CDR3 contains 15 residues.

This clone was counted a single time. The V and J genes are TRBV5-1 and TRBJ2-7, with TRBD1 matching 8 bases. CDR3 length: 13 amino acids. J was trimmed by 2 bases and V by 4 bases; bases with no gene match: 2. CDR1 is SGHRS and CDR2 is YFSETQ in the germline V gene. CDR3 in amino acids: CASSVTGAYEQYF. The CDR3 bases are TGCGCCAGCAGCGTGACAGGGGCCTACGAGCAGTACTTC.